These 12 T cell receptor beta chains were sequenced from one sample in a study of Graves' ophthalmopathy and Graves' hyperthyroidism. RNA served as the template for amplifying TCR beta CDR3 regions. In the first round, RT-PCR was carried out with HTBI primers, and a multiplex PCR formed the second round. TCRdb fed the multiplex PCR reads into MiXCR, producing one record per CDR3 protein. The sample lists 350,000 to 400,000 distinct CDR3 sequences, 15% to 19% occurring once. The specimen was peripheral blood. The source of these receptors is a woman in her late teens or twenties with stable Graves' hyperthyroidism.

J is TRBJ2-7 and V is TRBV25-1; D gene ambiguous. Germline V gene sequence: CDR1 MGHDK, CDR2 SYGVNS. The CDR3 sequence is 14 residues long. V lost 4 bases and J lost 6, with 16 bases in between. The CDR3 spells CASSAGTLLGEQYF. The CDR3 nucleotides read TGTGCCAGCAGTGCGGGTACTCTACTGGGCGAGCAGTACTTC.

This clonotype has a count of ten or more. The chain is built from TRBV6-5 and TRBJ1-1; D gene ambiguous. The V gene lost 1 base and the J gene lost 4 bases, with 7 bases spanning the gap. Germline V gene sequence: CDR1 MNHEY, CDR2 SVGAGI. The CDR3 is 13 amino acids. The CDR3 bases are TGTGCCAGCAGTTACTATACGGGCACTGAAGCTTTCTTT. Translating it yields CASSYYTGTEAFF.

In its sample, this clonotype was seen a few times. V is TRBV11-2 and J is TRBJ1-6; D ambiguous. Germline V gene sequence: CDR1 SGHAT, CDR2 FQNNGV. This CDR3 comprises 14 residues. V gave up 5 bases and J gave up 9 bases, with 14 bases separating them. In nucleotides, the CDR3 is TGTGCCAGCAGCCGTCCGGGGATCGGTTCACCCCTCCACTTT. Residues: CASSRPGIGSPLHF.

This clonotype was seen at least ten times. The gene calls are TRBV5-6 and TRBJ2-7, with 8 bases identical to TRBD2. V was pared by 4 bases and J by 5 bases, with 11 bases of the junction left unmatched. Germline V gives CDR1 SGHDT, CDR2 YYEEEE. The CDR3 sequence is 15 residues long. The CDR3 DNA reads TGTGCCAGCAGCACCTTCCAGCGGGGGTTGAACGAGCAGTACTTC. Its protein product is CASSTFQRGLNEQYF.

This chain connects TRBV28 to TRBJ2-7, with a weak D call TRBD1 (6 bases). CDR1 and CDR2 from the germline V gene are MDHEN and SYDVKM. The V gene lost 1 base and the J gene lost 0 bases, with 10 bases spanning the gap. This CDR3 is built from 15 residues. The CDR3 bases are TGTGCCAGCAGTTTATCCCCGGACAGCTCCTACGAGCAGTACTTC. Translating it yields CASSLSPDSSYEQYF.

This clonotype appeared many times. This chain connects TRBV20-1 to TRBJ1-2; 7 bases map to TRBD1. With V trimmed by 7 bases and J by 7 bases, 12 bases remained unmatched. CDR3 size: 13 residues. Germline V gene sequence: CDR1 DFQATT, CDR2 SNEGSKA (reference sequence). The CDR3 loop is CSGQDRPRGGYTF. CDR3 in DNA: TGCAGTGGGCAGGACAGGCCCCGGGGTGGCTACACCTTC.

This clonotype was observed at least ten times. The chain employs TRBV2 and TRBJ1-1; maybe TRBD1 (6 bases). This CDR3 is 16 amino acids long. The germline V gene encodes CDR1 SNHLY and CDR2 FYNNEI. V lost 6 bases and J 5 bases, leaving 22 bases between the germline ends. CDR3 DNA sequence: TGTGCCAGCAGGGGGGGGGACAAGGAGGGTAGGACTGAAGCTTTCTTT. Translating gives CASRGGDKEGRTEAFF.

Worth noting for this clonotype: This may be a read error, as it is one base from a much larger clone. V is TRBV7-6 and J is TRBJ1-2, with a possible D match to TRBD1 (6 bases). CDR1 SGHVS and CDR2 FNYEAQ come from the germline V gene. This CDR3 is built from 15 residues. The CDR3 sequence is CAISFGQTANYGYTF. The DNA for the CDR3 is TGTGCCATCAGCTTTGGACAGACCGCCAACTATGGCTACACCTTC.

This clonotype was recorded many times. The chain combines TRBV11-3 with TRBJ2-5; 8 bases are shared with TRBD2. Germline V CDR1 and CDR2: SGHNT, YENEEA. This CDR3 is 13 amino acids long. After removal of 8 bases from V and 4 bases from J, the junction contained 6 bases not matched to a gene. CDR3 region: CASRGGIGETQYF. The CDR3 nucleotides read TGTGCCAGCCGGGGGGGCATTGGAGAGACCCAGTACTTC.

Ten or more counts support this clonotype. The CDR3 is CATSDRDWGGQPQHF. The CDR3 DNA sequence: TGTGCCACCAGTGACCGCGATTGGGGTGGTCAGCCCCAGCATTTT. The rearrangement joins TRBV24-1 to TRBJ1-5; D remains unclear. Trimming took off 4 bases at V and 6 bases at J, with 15 bases between the two ends. CDR1 KGHDR and CDR2 SFDVKD come from the germline V gene. The length of the CDR3 is 15 residues.

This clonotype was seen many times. The CDR3 here is CASSLPDRHTGELFF. Here the CDR3 DNA reads TGTGCCAGCAGTCTACCCGACAGGCACACCGGGGAGCTGTTTTTT. The chain uses TRBV6-5 and TRBJ2-2, with D maybe TRBD1 (6 bases). Germline V lookup: CDR1 MNHEY, CDR2 SVGAGI. CDR3 size: 15 residues. Trimming removed 5 bases at V and 3 bases at J, with 13 bases between.

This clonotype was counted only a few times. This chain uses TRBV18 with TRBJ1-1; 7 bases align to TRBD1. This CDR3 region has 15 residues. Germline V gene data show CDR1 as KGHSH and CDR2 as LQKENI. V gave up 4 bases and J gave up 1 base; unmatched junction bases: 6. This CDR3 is CASSRFTGENTEAFF. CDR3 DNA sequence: TGTGCCAGCTCACGGTTTACAGGGGAGAACACTGAAGCTTTCTTT.